This TCR beta chain is from a study of shared T cell receptors in the human thymus. This clone has only one observation. Per the germline V gene, CDR1 is MNHEY and CDR2 is SVGAGI. V was cut by 6 bases and J by 12 bases, with 19 bases left in between. The CDR3 has 13 residues. Generated by immunoSEQ multiplex PCR, the TCRdb table keeps only in-frame clones and is missing some. The sample comprises 700,000 to 750,000 clones, approximately 85% of which are singletons, and more than 0.008% rests with the top ten. These data were also reused for a study on human thymus T cells.

V usage is TRBV6-5 and J usage is TRBJ2-3; the D is unclear. The specimen sequenced was thymocytes. The clonotype was recovered from a girl under three years old with a congenital heart defect. CDR3 sequence: CASSRASRPPQYF. The CDR3, as DNA: TGTGCCAGCAGCCGAGCTTCTAGGCCCCCTCAGTATTTT.